These 26 T cell receptor beta chains share one sample of origin, sequenced in a study of shared clonotypes between healthy human individuals. The protocol was immunoSEQ multiplex PCR, while the TCRdb copy is restricted to in-frame clones and leaves out a portion. The table lists roughly 650,000 clones, about 96% of them singletons. The naive CD8 subset, CD45RO-negative cells positively selected for CCR7, excluded terminally differentiated effector memory CD45RA+ cells. Sequenced sample: naive CD8+ T cells sorted from blood. Every receptor here comes from a woman aged 25 to 39 in good health.

This sequence joins TRBV4-2 and TRBJ2-7, with D possibly being TRBD1 or TRBD2 (5 bases each). Germline V gene lookup returns CDR1 LGHNA and CDR2 YNFKEQ. Deletions cut 0 bases from V and 0 bases from J, with 15 bases between. This CDR3 has 17 residues. In DNA form, the CDR3 reads TGTGCCAGCAGCCAAGAGGGGGTATCAGCCGGCTCCTACGAGCAGTACTTC. This codes for CASSQEGVSAGSYEQYF.

The chain carries TRBV7-9 and TRBJ2-2; the D gene is possibly TRBD2 (6 bases). The CDR3 has 16 residues. V was shortened by 5 bases and J by 4 bases, with 17 bases between the two germline ends. The germline V gene has CDR1 SEHNR and CDR2 FQNEAQ (reference sequence). The CDR3 DNA follows: TGTGCCAGCAGCACCGAGCCGGGAGCCGTCACCGGGGAGCTGTTTTTT. Translated: CASSTEPGAVTGELFF.

V gene TRBV11-2 combines with J gene TRBJ2-3; no reliable D call. Germline CDR1 is SGHAT and CDR2 is FQNNGV. This CDR3 contains 15 residues. The V end was cut by 1 base, the J end by 3 bases, with 11 bases between. This CDR3 reads CASSLVPRATDTQYF. CDR3 in DNA: TGTGCCAGCAGCTTAGTTCCCCGGGCGACAGATACGCAGTATTTT.

The CDR3 region is CASSPAGTGSYEQYF. The DNA of the CDR3 is TGTGCCAGCAGTCCGGCCGGGACAGGGTCCTACGAGCAGTACTTC. The chain uses TRBV28 and TRBJ2-7, with TRBD1 matching over 9 bases. With 5 bases clipped from V and 1 base from J, the junction kept 6 bases outside the gene matches. The germline V gene encodes CDR1 MDHEN and CDR2 SYDVKM. The length of the CDR3 is 15 residues.

This chain uses TRBV27 with TRBJ2-7, with TRBD2 matching 11 bases. This CDR3 spans 16 amino acids. The junction had 7 bases not matched to a gene; V was cut back by 2 bases and J by 4 bases. Germline loops: CDR1 MNHEY, CDR2 SMNVEV (reference sequence). The CDR3 nucleotides read TGTGCCAGCAGTTTAGGAACTAGCGGGAGTAAGTACGAGCAGTACTTC. It encodes CASSLGTSGSKYEQYF.

In its sample, this clone was seen once. This chain joins TRBV7-9 and TRBJ2-7; 8 nucleotides align to TRBD1. The CDR3 extends over 14 amino acids. Trimming cost V 5 bases and J 5 bases; bases outside gene matches: 8. Germline V lookup: CDR1 SEHNR, CDR2 FQNEAQ (reference sequence). CDR3 region: CASSEGQGIDEQYF. The DNA of the CDR3 is TGTGCCAGCAGCGAAGGACAGGGAATCGACGAGCAGTACTTC.

This chain joins TRBV27 and TRBJ2-7, with D tentatively TRBD1 or TRBD2 (5 bases each). The CDR3 extends over 14 amino acids. With 5 bases removed from V and 3 bases from J, the gap between germline ends came to 14 bases. The germline V gene has CDR1 MNHEY and CDR2 SMNVEV (reference sequence). CDR3 residues: CASSASGTYYEQYF. CDR3 nucleotides: TGTGCCAGCAGTGCCTCCGGGACCTACTACGAGCAGTACTTC.

CDR3 loop: CASSELPEGLYNSPLHF. The CDR3 DNA is TGTGCCAGCAGTGAACTCCCCGAAGGACTGTATAATTCACCCCTCCACTTT. V is TRBV25-1 and J is TRBJ1-6; no clear D. The CDR3 covers 17 residues. V was pared by 2 bases and J by 4 bases, with 15 bases between. Germline CDR1 MGHDK, CDR2 SYGVNS.

The gene calls are TRBV10-1 and TRBJ2-7, with D hard to call. V gave up 4 bases and J gave up 0 bases, with 7 bases separating them. The germline CDR1 and CDR2 sequences are WNHNN and SYGVQD (reference sequence). This CDR3 contains 13 residues. The CDR3 DNA reads as TGCGCCAGCAGTGTGGCTCACTCCTACGAGCAGTACTTC. Translated: CASSVAHSYEQYF.

This chain uses TRBV7-8 with TRBJ1-1, with D perhaps TRBD1 (6 bases). Trimming removed 2 bases from V and 5 bases from J, with 15 bases in between. The CDR3 sequence is 15 residues long. Looked up from germline, CDR1 is SGHVS and CDR2 is FQNEAQ. This chain's CDR3 is CASSLLGQGKTEAFF. The CDR3 coding sequence is TGTGCCAGCAGCTTACTGGGACAAGGGAAGACTGAAGCTTTCTTT. Variable domain in full (rest from reference TRBV7-8 and TRBJ1-1): GAGVSQSPRYKVAKRGQDVALRCDPISGHVSLFWYQQALGQGPEFLTYFQNEAQLDKSGLPSDRFFAERPEGSVSTLKIQRTQQEDSAVYLCASSLLGQGKTEAFFGQGTRLTVV.

This clone showed up just once. This chain joins TRBV13 and TRBJ2-3; 12 bases align to TRBD2. The CDR3 loop spans 18 amino acids. CDR1 and CDR2 from the germline V gene are PRHDT and FYEKMQ (reference sequence). V lost 4 bases to trimming and J lost 4 bases; unmatched junction nucleotides: 12. The CDR3: CASSSSTRLAGESDTQYF. CDR3 in DNA: TGTGCCAGCAGCTCAAGTACTAGACTAGCGGGAGAGTCAGATACGCAGTATTTT.

V and J are TRBV6-6 and TRBJ2-7; D might be TRBD1 (5 bases). Germline CDR1 reads MNHNY; CDR2 reads SVGAGI (reference sequence). The V gene lost 8 bases and the J gene lost 1 base, with 9 bases spanning the gap. CDR3 length: 12 amino acids. The CDR3 DNA is TGTGCCAGCGGACACTCATCCTACGAGCAGTACTTC. Encoded protein: CASGHSSYEQYF.

The chain is built from TRBV2 and TRBJ2-7; D is possibly TRBD1 (6 bases). CDR1 is SNHLY, CDR2 FYNNEI, per germline. The CDR3 length is 15 residues. Trimming stripped 6 bases from V and 3 bases from J, with 18 bases between. The CDR3 loop is CASSVGGPFFYEQYF. The CDR3 region has the DNA TGTGCCAGCAGCGTTGGGGGCCCCTTCTTCTACGAGCAGTACTTC.

The CDR3 DNA reads TGTGCCAGCAGCCCGACGGACAGACCTGTTGGGCCCCAGCATTTT. Translation gives CASSPTDRPVGPQHF. The chain recombines TRBV9 with TRBJ1-5, with TRBD1 as a possible D gene (6 bases). V was shortened by 4 bases and J by 9 bases, with 20 bases between the two germline ends. Germline CDR1 is SGDLS and CDR2 is YYNGEE. CDR3 length equals 15 residues.

This chain joins TRBV28 and TRBJ1-5; D gene ambiguous. The V gene lost 1 base and the J gene lost 5 bases, with 9 bases spanning the gap. The CDR3 runs 14 residues. Per the germline V gene, CDR1 is MDHEN and CDR2 is SYDVKM. The CDR3 region has the DNA TGTGCCAGCAGTTTATCGGGCAGATATCAGCCCCAGCATTTT. This sequence encodes CASSLSGRYQPQHF.

This clone was picked up one time. The chain is built from TRBV5-1 and TRBJ2-5; D is ambiguous. The CDR3 totals 12 residues. From germline, CDR1 is SGHRS and CDR2 YFSETQ. Trimming shortened V by 4 bases and J by 1 base, and 5 bases separated the two germline ends. CDR3 sequence (DNA): TGCGCCAGCAGCCCCAGCCAAGAGACCCAGTACTTC. It encodes CASSPSQETQYF.

The rearrangement uses TRBV19 and TRBJ2-4; unclear D gene. CDR1 and CDR2 (germline): LNHDA, SQIVND (reference sequence). The CDR3 runs to 15 residues. With 0 bases removed from V and 0 bases from J, the gap between germline ends came to 6 bases. The CDR3 reads CASSIDLIAKNIQYF. In nucleotides, the CDR3 is TGTGCCAGTAGTATAGACCTAATAGCCAAAAACATTCAGTACTTC.

J is TRBJ1-2 and V is TRBV5-4; 7 bases are a match to TRBD1. J was trimmed by 7 bases and V by 4 bases; bases with no gene match: 13. The CDR3 consists of 15 residues. In germline, CDR1 is SGHNT, CDR2 YYREEE (reference sequence). CDR3: CASSPPAGTGVGYTF. CDR3 nucleotide sequence: TGTGCCAGCAGCCCCCCCGCAGGTACAGGGGTTGGCTACACCTTC.

The chain uses TRBV6-1 and TRBJ2-7; the D gene could be TRBD1 or TRBD2 (5 bases each). The CDR3 is 12 residues long. Per germline, CDR1 MNHNS and CDR2 SASEGT. Trimming left V 9 bases short and J 6 bases short, with 15 bases between. In DNA form, the CDR3 reads TGTGCCAGTATCGGGACGGAACGCGAGCAGTACTTC. This gives the protein CASIGTEREQYF.

The gene calls are TRBV27 and TRBJ1-1; the D gene is possibly TRBD1 (5 bases). The CDR3 consists of 15 residues. Trimming pared 6 bases from V and 0 bases from J, leaving 14 bases between. Germline V gene data show CDR1 as MNHEY and CDR2 as SMNVEV (reference sequence). DNA of the CDR3: TGTGCCAGCAGACGAAATGCAGGGTTGAACACTGAAGCTTTCTTT. This sequence encodes CASRRNAGLNTEAFF.

V and J are TRBV6-5 and TRBJ2-7, with D perhaps matching TRBD1 (6 bases). The CDR3 sequence is 12 residues long. V gave up 6 bases and J gave up 7 bases, with 13 bases separating them. Germline CDR1 is MNHEY and CDR2 is SVGAGI. CDR3 loop: CASSLRGGEQYF. CDR3 nucleotides: TGTGCCAGCAGCCTTCGAGGGGGTGAGCAGTACTTC.

This clone occurred once. V usage is TRBV28 and J usage is TRBJ1-1; 7 positions agree with TRBD1. Germline lookup yields CDR1 MDHEN and CDR2 SYDVKM. The V segment lost 3 bases and the J segment 11 bases; nucleotides outside the gene matches: 12. The CDR3 has 14 amino acids. For the CDR3, the DNA is TGTGCCAGCAGTTTCTTAGGGGGCCAATTATGGGCTTTCTTT. This translates into CASSFLGGQLWAFF.

The genes are TRBV10-2 and TRBJ2-7, with 8 bases fitting TRBD1. Unmatched junction bases numbered 13, after V lost 2 bases and J lost 4 bases. The germline V gene has CDR1 WSHSY and CDR2 SAAADI. The CDR3 has 17 amino acids. The CDR3 nucleotides are TGCGCCAGCAGTGAGCCCGGTCCGGACAGGGTCTTTTACGAGCAGTACTTC. Residues: CASSEPGPDRVFYEQYF.

The V call is TRBV6-1, the J call TRBJ1-1; D may be TRBD1 (6 bases). Germline V CDR1 and CDR2: MNHNS, SASEGT. The CDR3 has 12 residues. Trimming took off 4 bases at V and 7 bases at J, with 10 bases between the two ends. The CDR3 loop reads CASSGQALEAFF. The CDR3 DNA follows: TGTGCCAGCAGTGGACAGGCCCTTGAAGCTTTCTTT.

The chain is built from TRBV7-2 and TRBJ2-5; 9 nucleotides align to TRBD2. CDR3 length: 17 amino acids. V was pared by 1 base and J by 1 base, with 7 bases of the junction left unmatched. Germline V gene lookup returns CDR1 SGHTA and CDR2 FQGNSA. For the CDR3, the DNA is TGTGCCAGCAGCTTAGGTCTAGCGGGGATGGTCCAAGAGACCCAGTACTTC. Protein product: CASSLGLAGMVQETQYF.

The chain is built from TRBV28 and TRBJ2-3; 11 positions match TRBD2. Germline V lookup: CDR1 MDHEN, CDR2 SYDVKM. The CDR3 runs 24 residues. J lost 2 bases, V lost 3 bases, and 28 bases had no gene match. CDR3 sequence: CASSLSGHSGRVDLAGGFTDTQYF. CDR3 sequence (DNA): TGTGCCAGCAGTTTGTCGGGCCATTCGGGCAGGGTTGATCTAGCGGGGGGCTTCACAGATACGCAGTATTTT.